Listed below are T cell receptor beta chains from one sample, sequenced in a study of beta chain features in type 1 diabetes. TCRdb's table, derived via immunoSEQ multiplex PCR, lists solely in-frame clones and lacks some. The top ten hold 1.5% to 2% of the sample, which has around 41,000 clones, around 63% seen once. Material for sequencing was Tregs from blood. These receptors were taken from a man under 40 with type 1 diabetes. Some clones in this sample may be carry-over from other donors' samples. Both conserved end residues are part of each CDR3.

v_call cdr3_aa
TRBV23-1 CARSLPSRSHQPQHF
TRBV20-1 CSARRETQYF
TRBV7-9 CASSLFGGGATDTQYF
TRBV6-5 CASSLADGSYNSPLHF
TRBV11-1 CASSWTGGRETQYF
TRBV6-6 CATGLLGTDTQYF
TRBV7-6 CASSLGGGQIYTEAFF
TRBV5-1 CASSLGDSLNEKLFF
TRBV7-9 CASSYPGWRGNNEQFF
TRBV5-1 CASSSGGGRSYNEQFF